Each of the 2 T cell receptor beta chains below was sequenced from the same sample in a study of blood T cell repertoires in COVID-19. TCRdb's copy holds only in-frame clones and misses some; the assay was immunoSEQ multiplex PCR. The sample shows some 190,000 clones, roughly four fifths of them seen only once. Sequencing was done on a sample of peripheral blood. These TCRs come from a woman aged 40-49 years with COVID-19, enrolled during active disease.

As DNA, the CDR3 is TGTGCTCTGGCTTCTGGGCTCCCAGATACGCAGTATTTT. Encoded protein: CALASGLPDTQYF. The rearrangement links TRBV6-5 to TRBJ2-3; D remains ambiguous. Germline-derived CDR1 and CDR2 are MNHEY and SVGAGI. CDR3 size: 13 residues.

The rearrangement joins TRBV5-6 to TRBJ2-7, with 11 nucleotides matching TRBD2. Per germline, CDR1 SGHDT and CDR2 YYEEEE. V was pared by 0 bases and J by 3 bases, with 2 bases of the junction left unmatched. This CDR3 spans 15 amino acids. The CDR3 DNA sequence: TGTGCCAGCAGCTTGGGACTAGCGGGACTCTACGAGCAGTACTTC. Translating it yields CASSLGLAGLYEQYF.